Described below is a single TCR beta chain sequence and its context. The data belong to a study of CD8+CD57+ T cells in acquired aplastic anemia. The wider study: Sorting CD4+ and CD8+ cells gave DNA averaging roughly 3.5 ug.

The patients chosen for sequencing had shown expansion of CD8+CD57+ cells (detected by flow cytometry). The CDR3 loop spans 12 amino acids. From germline, CDR1 is MNHEY and CDR2 SVGAGI. V was clipped by 8 bases and J by 0 bases, with 7 bases between them. The use of genomic DNA as template underpinned the TCR beta VDJ and CDR3 profiling. TCRdb redid the calling of the reads with MiXCR, one entry per CDR3 protein. The sample yields around 500,000 distinct CDR3 sequences, approximately 33% seen once. Sequenced sample: sorted CD4+, CD8+, or CD8+CD57+ T cells (not recorded which) from PBMCs. The rearrangement uses TRBV6-5 and TRBJ1-1; D uncertain. This receptor was taken from a human donor with aplastic anemia. CDR3 sequence (DNA): TGTGCCAGCGGTAACGTGAACACTGAAGCTTTCTTT. Protein: CASGNVNTEAFF.